The T cell receptor (beta chain) under discussion was sequenced for a study of human T cells and chemical hapten exposure. Study in general: Diphenylcyclopropenone was applied weekly to patients' scalps across the roughly 24-week study. Study-level points and caveats: Donors in the study had alopecia, meaning their immune response may differ from healthy people's.

This clonotype was detected ten times or more. Its antigen remains unidentified. TCRdb reprocessed the RACE reads via MiXCR and lists one record per CDR3 protein. The profile covers roughly 120,000 distinct CDR3 sequences, with 9.2% appearing a single time and 3% to 4% taken by the ten largest. Time point here: patch test 2, 6 weeks after DPC sensitization. The sample's treatment: therapeutic diphenylcyclopropenone sensitization with weekly scalp DPC. Phlebotomy was performed prior to application of every patch test. Unfractionated whole blood served as the source for total RNA extraction. This TCR came from a woman aged 40 to 50 with alopecia areata. Some clones in this sample may be carry-over from other donors' samples. The sequencing used whole blood, collected in connection with sensitization to the hapten diphenylcyclopropenone (DPC).

The CDR3: CASTRGSGGEAFF. CDR3 nucleotide sequence: TGCGCCAGCACCCGAGGGTCAGGCGGGGAAGCTTTCTTT. The chain recombines TRBV5-1 with TRBJ1-1; D is unresolved. Germline V CDR1 and CDR2: SGHRS, YFSETQ. The CDR3 contains 13 residues. V lost 6 bases and J 8 bases, leaving 17 bases between the germline ends.